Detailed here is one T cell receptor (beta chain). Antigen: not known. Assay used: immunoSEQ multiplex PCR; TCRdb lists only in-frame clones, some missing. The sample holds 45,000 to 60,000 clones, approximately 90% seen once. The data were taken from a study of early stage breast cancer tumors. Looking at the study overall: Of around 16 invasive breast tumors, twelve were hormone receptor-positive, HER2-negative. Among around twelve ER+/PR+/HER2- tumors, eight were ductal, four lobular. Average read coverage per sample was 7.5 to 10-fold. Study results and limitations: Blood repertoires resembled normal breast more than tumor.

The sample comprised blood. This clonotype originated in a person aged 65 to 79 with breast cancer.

CDR3 bases: TGTGCCAGCAGCTCCTTCTACAGGGGATCGGATCAGCCCCAGCATTTT. Residues: CASSSFYRGSDQPQHF. The genes are TRBV7-9 and TRBJ1-5; 7 bases are a match to TRBD1. This CDR3 comprises 16 residues. J was trimmed by 5 bases and V by 4 bases; bases with no gene match: 11. Germline loops: CDR1 SEHNR, CDR2 FQNEAQ (reference sequence).